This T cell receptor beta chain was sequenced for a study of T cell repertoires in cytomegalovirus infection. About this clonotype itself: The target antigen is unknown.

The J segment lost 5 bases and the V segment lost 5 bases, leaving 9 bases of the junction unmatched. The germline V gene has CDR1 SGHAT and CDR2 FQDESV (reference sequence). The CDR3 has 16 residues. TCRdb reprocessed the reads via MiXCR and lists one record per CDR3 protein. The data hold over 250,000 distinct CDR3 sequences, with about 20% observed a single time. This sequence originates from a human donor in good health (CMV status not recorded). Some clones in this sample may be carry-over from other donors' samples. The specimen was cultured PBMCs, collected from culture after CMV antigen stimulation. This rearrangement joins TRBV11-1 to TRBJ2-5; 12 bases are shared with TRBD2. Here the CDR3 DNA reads TGTGCCAGCAGCCGACTAGCGGGAGTCGGTCTCGAGACCCAGTACTTC. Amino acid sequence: CASSRLAGVGLETQYF.